Detailed here is one TCR beta chain. The antigen is unknown. Sequencing used immunoSEQ multiplex PCR; TCRdb keeps in-frame clones, though not all of them. This table has approximately 65,000 clones, roughly 83% appearing once. The J segment lost 4 bases and the V segment lost 6 bases, leaving 19 bases of the junction unmatched. This CDR3 has 19 residues. CDR1 is WNHNN and CDR2 is SYGVQD in the germline V gene (reference sequence). The entry originates in a study of siplizumab effects on memory and regulatory T cells. Notes on the study in general: Alloreactive sequences tracing back to unstimulated CD4+ memory cells fell significantly with siplizumab. There were only a minor fraction of alloreactive clones that mapped to unstimulated subsets. Proliferating Tregs from siplizumab cultures lacked functional confirmation of suppression.

Sequenced sample: memory CD4+ T cells sorted from blood. The V gene is TRBV10-1, the J gene TRBJ2-1; 9 bases are a match to TRBD2. This TCR derives from a human donor in good health. The CDR3 nucleotides read TGCGCCAGCAGCCCTATAAGGGTTGGTAGCGGGAGTACTTACAATGAGCAGTTCTTC. Its protein is CASSPIRVGSGSTYNEQFF.